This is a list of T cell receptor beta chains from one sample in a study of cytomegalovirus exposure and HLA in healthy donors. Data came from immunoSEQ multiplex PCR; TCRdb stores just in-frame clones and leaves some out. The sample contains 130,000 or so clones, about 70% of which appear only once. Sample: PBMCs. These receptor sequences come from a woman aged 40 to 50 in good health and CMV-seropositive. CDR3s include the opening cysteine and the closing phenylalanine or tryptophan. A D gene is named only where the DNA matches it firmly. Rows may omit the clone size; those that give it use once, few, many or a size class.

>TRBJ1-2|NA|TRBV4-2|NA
CASSQSGPIGNYGYTF
TGTGCCAGCAGCCAGAGCGGACCGATCGGAAACTATGGCTACACCTTC
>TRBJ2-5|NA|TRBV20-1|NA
CSARRSETQYF
TGCAGTGCTAGGCGTTCGGAGACCCAGTACTTC
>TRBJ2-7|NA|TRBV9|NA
CASSVGLGGTFYEQYF
TGTGCCAGCAGCGTAGGATTAGGAGGCACCTTCTACGAGCAGTACTTC
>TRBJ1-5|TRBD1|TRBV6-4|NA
CASSPQGDQPQHF
TGTGCCAGCAGCCCACAGGGGGATCAGCCCCAGCATTTT
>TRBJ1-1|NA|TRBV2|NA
CARGSGNTEAFF
TGTGCCAGAGGCTCGGGAAACACTGAAGCTTTCTTT
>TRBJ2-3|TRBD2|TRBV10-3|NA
CAISEPLTTTSGVSTDTQYF
TGTGCCATCAGTGAGCCGCTAACCACAACTAGCGGGGTGAGCACAGATACGCAGTATTTT
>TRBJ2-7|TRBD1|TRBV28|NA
CASSGAGTGVSYEQYF
TGTGCCAGCAGTGGCGCCGGGACAGGGGTCTCCTACGAGCAGTACTTC
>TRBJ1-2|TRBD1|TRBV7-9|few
CASSSGTGDNYGYTF
TGTGCCAGCAGCTCCGGGACAGGGGACAACTATGGCTACACCTTC
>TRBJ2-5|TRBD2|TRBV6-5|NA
CASTPRWREETQYF
TGTGCCAGCACTCCCAGGTGGCGGGAGGAGACCCAGTACTTC
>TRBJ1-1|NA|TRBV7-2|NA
CASSLGTGLNTEAFF
TGTGCCAGCAGCTTAGGTACAGGGTTAAACACTGAAGCTTTCTTT
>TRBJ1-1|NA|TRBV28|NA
CASSLTGSTEAFF
TGTGCCAGCAGTTTAACAGGGTCCACTGAAGCTTTCTTT
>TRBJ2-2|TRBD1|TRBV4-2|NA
CASSRQGGANTGELFF
TGTGCCAGCAGCCGACAGGGGGGGGCGAACACCGGGGAGCTGTTTTTT
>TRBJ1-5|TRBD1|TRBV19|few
CASMDRAYGNQPQHF
TGTGCCAGTATGGACAGGGCATACGGCAATCAGCCCCAGCATTTT
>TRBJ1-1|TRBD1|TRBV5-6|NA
CASSVLQGALNTEAFF
TGTGCCAGCAGCGTACTGCAGGGGGCCCTGAACACTGAAGCTTTCTTT
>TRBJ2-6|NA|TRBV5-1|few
CASSQAGAGANVLTF
TGCGCCAGCAGCCAGGCCGGGGCTGGGGCCAACGTCCTGACTTTC
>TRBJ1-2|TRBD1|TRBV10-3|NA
CATSSQQGHYGYTF
TGTGCCACCAGTAGCCAACAGGGGCACTATGGCTACACCTTC
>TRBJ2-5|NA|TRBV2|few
CASSLLARQETQYF
TGTGCCAGCTCTCTTCTGGCCAGGCAAGAGACCCAGTACTTC
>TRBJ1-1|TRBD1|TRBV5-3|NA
CARSSGQGDTEAFF
TGTGCCAGAAGCTCCGGACAGGGGGACACTGAAGCTTTCTTT
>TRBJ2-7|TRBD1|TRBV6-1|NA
CASSDRQGGYWEPYEQYF
TGTGCCAGCAGTGACCGACAGGGTGGATACTGGGAACCCTACGAGCAGTACTTC
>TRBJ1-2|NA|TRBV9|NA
CASSVNPAGDGYTF
TGTGCCAGCAGCGTTAATCCGGCGGGGGATGGCTACACCTTC
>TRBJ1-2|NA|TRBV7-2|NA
CASSPGKGRYGYTF
TGTGCCAGCAGCCCCGGGAAGGGTAGATATGGCTACACCTTC
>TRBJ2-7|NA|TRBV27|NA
CASSQNPSKFYEQYF
TGTGCCAGCAGCCAAAACCCAAGCAAGTTCTACGAGCAGTACTTC
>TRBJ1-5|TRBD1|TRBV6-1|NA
CASSDLGQGNQPQHF
TGTGCCAGCAGTGACCTGGGACAGGGCAATCAGCCCCAGCATTTT
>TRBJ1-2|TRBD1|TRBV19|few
CASRPDRGLLGYTF
TGTGCCAGTAGGCCTGACAGGGGGCTTCTTGGCTACACCTTC
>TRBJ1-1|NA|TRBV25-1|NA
CASSESQPTVVTFF
TGTGCCAGCAGTGAATCTCAACCGACAGTGGTAACTTTCTTT
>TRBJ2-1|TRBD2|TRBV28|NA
CASSGGTSGRNEQFF
TGTGCCAGCAGCGGCGGGACTAGCGGGAGGAATGAGCAGTTCTTC
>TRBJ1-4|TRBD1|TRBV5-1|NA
CASSLQGAANEKLFF
TGCGCCAGCAGCTTACAGGGGGCCGCTAATGAAAAACTGTTTTTT
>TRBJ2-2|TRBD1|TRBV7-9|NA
CATDRGNTGELFF
TGTGCCACCGACAGGGGTAACACCGGGGAGCTGTTTTTT
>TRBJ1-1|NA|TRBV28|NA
CASRLYTEAFF
TGTGCCAGCAGACTCTACACTGAAGCTTTCTTT
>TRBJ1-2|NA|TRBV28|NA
CATSSGGGYGYTF
TGTGCCACCTCCTCGGGGGGCGGCTATGGCTACACCTTC
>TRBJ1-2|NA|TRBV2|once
CASSEQGTSRGYTF
TGTGCCAGCAGTGAACAGGGAACGTCTCGTGGCTACACCTTC
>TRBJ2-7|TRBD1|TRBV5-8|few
CASDWGPGTGVSEQYF
TGTGCCAGCGATTGGGGACCCGGGACAGGGGTTAGCGAGCAGTACTTC
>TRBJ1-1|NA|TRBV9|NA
CASSSGQPPTEAFF
TGTGCCAGCAGCTCTGGACAGCCTCCTACTGAAGCTTTCTTT
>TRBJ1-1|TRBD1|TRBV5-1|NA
CASRVGQGNTEAFF
TGCGCCAGCAGGGTAGGACAGGGGAACACTGAAGCTTTCTTT
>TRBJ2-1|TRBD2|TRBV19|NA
CASSTSGSRDEQFF
TGTGCCAGTAGTACTAGCGGGAGTCGCGATGAGCAGTTCTTC
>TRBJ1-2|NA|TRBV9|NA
CASSVTGFSYGYTF
TGTGCCAGCAGCGTAACAGGGTTTAGCTATGGCTACACCTTC
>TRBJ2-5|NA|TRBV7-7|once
CASSFTGSETQYF
TGTGCCAGCAGCTTTACAGGGTCCGAGACCCAGTACTTC
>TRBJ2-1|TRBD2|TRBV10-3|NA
CAISRLAGEYNEQFF
TGTGCCATCAGTCGACTAGCGGGGGAATACAATGAGCAGTTCTTC
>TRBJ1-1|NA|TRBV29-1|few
CSVEGMKGLNTEAFF
TGCAGCGTTGAGGGTATGAAGGGGCTGAACACTGAAGCTTTCTTT
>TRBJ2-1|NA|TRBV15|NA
CATSRDGMTYNEQFF
TGTGCCACCAGCAGAGACGGGATGACCTACAATGAGCAGTTCTTC
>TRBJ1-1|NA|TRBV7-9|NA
CASSFGDSEAFF
TGTGCCAGCAGCTTCGGGGACTCTGAAGCTTTCTTT
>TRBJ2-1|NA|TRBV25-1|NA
CASSDPSAYNEQFF
TGTGCCAGCAGTGACCCCTCAGCCTACAATGAGCAGTTCTTC
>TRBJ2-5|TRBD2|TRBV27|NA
CASSWGLAGGETQYF
TGTGCCAGCAGTTGGGGACTAGCGGGAGGGGAGACCCAGTACTTC
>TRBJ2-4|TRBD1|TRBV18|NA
CASSPRDRGANIQYF
TGTGCCAGCTCACCACGGGACAGGGGGGCCAACATTCAGTACTTC
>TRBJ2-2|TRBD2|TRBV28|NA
CASSIERGGPGGELFF
TGTGCCAGCAGTATTGAGCGGGGGGGCCCAGGCGGGGAGCTGTTTTTT